The next 31 T cell receptor beta chains were all read from a single sample in a study of beta chain features in type 1 diabetes. Study-wide points: Moderate but significant shortening of TCRB CDR3s was recorded in all four CD4+ subsets from Type 1 diabetes patients.

What was sequenced were expressed TCRB transcripts, since all of the isolated RNA had been reverse transcribed. Libraries were prepared by immunoSEQ multiplex PCR; TCRdb keeps only in-frame clonotypes and omits some of them. The sample lists about 740,000 clones; about an eighth were seen once. These TCRs are of unknown antigen specificity. Sequencing was performed on naive CD4+ T cells from blood. Every receptor here comes from a man between 18 and 35 years old with type 1 diabetes.

This clone was found a few times. CDR3 loop: CASSLGPGLYRRYF. As DNA, the CDR3 is TGTGCCAGCAGCTTAGGGCCGGGACTATACAGGCGGTACTTC. The rearrangement joins TRBV7-9 to TRBJ2-5, with 7 bases fitting TRBD2. This CDR3 has 14 amino acids. Germline V CDR1 and CDR2: SEHNR, FQNEAQ (reference sequence). V lost 1 base, J lost 13 bases, and 12 bases stayed unmatched.

This clone has only a few counts. The chain combines TRBV7-9 with TRBJ2-3; D gene unclear. Trimming stripped 7 bases from V and 4 bases from J, with 6 bases between. Germline values: CDR1 SEHNR, CDR2 FQNEAQ (reference sequence). The CDR3 spans 11 residues. CDR3 residues: CASNTADTQYF. The CDR3 bases are TGTGCCAGCAATACGGCAGATACGCAGTATTTT.

The J gene is TRBJ1-3, the V gene TRBV2; weak D call: TRBD1 (6 bases). Germline CDR1 SNHLY, CDR2 FYNNEI. The ends were cut back, 7 bases at V and 4 bases at J, with 11 bases in the middle. This CDR3 has 13 amino acids. The CDR3 bases are TGTGCCAGCACCCGGGACACAGGAAACACCATATATTTT. This codes for CASTRDTGNTIYF. Drawing the rest from reference TRBV2 and TRBJ1-3, the complete variable domain is EPEVTQTPSHQVTQMGQEVILRCVPISNHLYFYWYRQILGQKVEFLVSFYNNEISEKSEIFDDQFSVERPDGSNFTLKIRSTKLEDSAMYFCASTRDTGNTIYFGEGSWLTVV.

This clone came up a few times. The rearrangement links TRBV10-1 to TRBJ2-1; 11 bases match TRBD2. V was clipped by 6 bases and J by 9 bases; unmatched bases: 16. CDR1 WNHNN and CDR2 SYGVQD come from the germline V gene (reference sequence). The CDR3 is 17 amino acids. CDR3 in DNA: TGCGCCAGCAGCGACGAGGGACTAGCGGAGAAGAGGGGTGAGCAGTTCTTC. Translation gives CASSDEGLAEKRGEQFF.

This clone has just a few counts. The rearrangement uses TRBV4-1 and TRBJ2-5, with D tentatively TRBD1 or TRBD2 (7 bases each). The CDR3 runs to 14 residues. Trimming took 5 bases from V and 5 from J, leaving 15 bases between them. CDR1 is MGHRA, CDR2 YSYEKL, per germline. The CDR3 DNA sequence: TGCGCCAGCAGCTCACCAGGGGGGGGTGAGACCCAGTACTTC. Amino acid sequence: CASSSPGGGETQYF.

The gene calls are TRBV29-1 and TRBJ2-7; 8 nucleotides align to TRBD1. There are 13 residues in the CDR3. Germline-derived CDR1 and CDR2 are SQVTM and ANQGSEA. Trimming cost V 8 bases and J 0 bases; bases outside gene matches: 6. The CDR3 is CSLGQESSYEQYF. CDR3 nucleotides: TGCAGCCTGGGACAGGAGAGCTCCTACGAGCAGTACTTC.

This clone occurred a few times. The chain couples TRBV9 to TRBJ1-1, with D possibly being TRBD1 (6 bases). The CDR3 covers 14 residues. V lost 7 bases, J lost 3 bases, and 16 bases lay in between. Germline loops: CDR1 SGDLS, CDR2 YYNGEE. The CDR3 DNA sequence: TGTGCCAGCCGACACTCGGAGGGGGACACTGAAGCTTTCTTT. This translates into CASRHSEGDTEAFF. Full variable domain (outside the CDR3, taken from reference TRBV9 and TRBJ1-1): DSGVTQTPKHLITATGQRVTLRCSPRSGDLSVYWYQQSLDQGLQFLIQYYNGEERAKGNILERFSAQQFPDLHSELNLSSLELGDSALYFCASRHSEGDTEAFFGQGTRLTVV.

In regard to this clone: This same CDR3 is encoded by further DNA sequences in the sample. This chain's CDR3 is CASSVLAGTDTQYF. CDR3 in DNA: TGTGCCAGCAGCGTATTAGCGGGGACGGATACGCAGTATTTT. The chain employs TRBV9 and TRBJ2-3, with TRBD2 matching 8 bases. The J segment lost 6 bases and the V segment lost 1 base, leaving 4 bases of the junction unmatched. CDR1 is SGDLS, CDR2 YYNGEE, per germline. The CDR3 totals 14 residues.

This clone has just a few counts. This chain links TRBV4-1 with TRBJ2-5; D may be TRBD1 (5 bases). The CDR3 spans 14 residues. Germline CDR1 is MGHRA and CDR2 is YSYEKL. V was cut by 3 bases and J by 4 bases, with 12 bases left in between. The CDR3 region has the DNA TGCGCCAGCAGCCACCCAGGGATGAGAGAGACCCAGTACTTC. Its protein is CASSHPGMRETQYF.

This chain connects TRBV30 to TRBJ1-1, with a weak D call TRBD1 (5 bases). The CDR3 totals 13 residues. Germline-derived CDR1 and CDR2 are GTSNPN and SVGIG (reference sequence). V shed 5 bases and J shed 5 bases, with 15 bases lying between them. Written as DNA, the CDR3 is TGTGCCTGGGTATCCAGGGTTAGGACTGAAGCTTTCTTT. Its protein product is CAWVSRVRTEAFF.

This chain joins TRBV28 and TRBJ1-2, with 7 bases aligning to TRBD1. From germline, CDR1 is MDHEN and CDR2 SYDVKM. There are 15 residues in the CDR3. Germline trimming cut 3 bases from V and 2 bases from J; bases unmatched to any gene: 6. For the CDR3, the DNA is TGTGCCAGCAGTTTGGGGACAGAAACAAACTATGGCTACACCTTC. Translation: CASSLGTETNYGYTF.

The chain joins TRBV9 to TRBJ2-7; D remains unclear. This CDR3 region has 15 residues. In germline, CDR1 is SGDLS, CDR2 YYNGEE. Trimming stripped 0 bases from V and 6 bases from J, with 16 bases between. CDR3 nucleotide sequence: TGTGCCAGCAGCGTAGACCTTGCCTTACCTCCCGAGCAGTACTTC. This encodes CASSVDLALPPEQYF.

A few counts support this clone. The gene calls are TRBV28 and TRBJ1-3; the D gene is possibly TRBD1 (6 bases). The V gene's germline CDR1 is MDHEN and CDR2 SYDVKM. V was pared by 4 bases and J by 4 bases, with 17 bases between. The CDR3 contains 16 residues. The CDR3 bases are TGTGCCAGCAGTTCCCCTGGCAGGGGCGTGGGAAACACCATATATTTT. Protein product: CASSSPGRGVGNTIYF.

The chain couples TRBV25-1 to TRBJ2-5; D is unresolved. Trimming took 4 bases from V and 5 from J, leaving 23 bases between them. The CDR3 contains 17 residues. Germline CDR1 is MGHDK and CDR2 is SYGVNS. The chain's CDR3 is CASSGLLDPVGRETQYF. The CDR3 DNA is TGTGCCAGCAGTGGCCTCCTTGATCCGGTAGGACGCGAGACCCAGTACTTC.

V gene TRBV7-2 combines with J gene TRBJ2-1; the D is unclear. This CDR3 has 15 residues. CDR1 is SGHTA and CDR2 is FQGNSA in the germline V gene. Trimming took off 7 bases at V and 6 bases at J, with 19 bases between the two ends. The CDR3 is CASTLGSGVINEQFF. CDR3 bases: TGTGCCAGCACACTTGGGTCAGGTGTTATCAATGAGCAGTTCTTC. The full variable domain, its missing parts supplied by reference TRBV7-2 and TRBJ2-1, is GAGVSQSPSNKVTEKGKDVELRCDPISGHTALYWYRQSLGQGLEFLIYFQGNSAPDKSGLPSDRFSAERTGGSVSTLTIQRTQQEDSAVYLCASTLGSGVINEQFFGPGTRLTVL.

This clone was seen a handful of times. In nucleotides, the CDR3 is TGTGCCAGCAGTAAGACAGGCCCGACGGAGACCCAGTACTTC. It translates to CASSKTGPTETQYF. V and J are TRBV6-5 and TRBJ2-5; tentative D call: TRBD1 (6 bases). Germline V gene lookup returns CDR1 MNHEY and CDR2 SVGAGI. V was clipped by 5 bases and J by 5 bases, with 15 bases between them. This CDR3 region has 14 residues.

For the CDR3, the DNA is TGTGCCTGGAGTTTGAGGAGGGGCCTCTACAATGAGCAGTTCTTC. Protein: CAWSLRRGLYNEQFF. V is TRBV30 and J is TRBJ2-1; D might be TRBD2 (6 bases). The V and J ends lost 2 bases and 3 bases respectively, with 14 bases between them. This CDR3 has 15 amino acids. The germline V gene has CDR1 GTSNPN and CDR2 SVGIG (reference sequence).

The chain carries TRBV4-1 and TRBJ1-1; weak D call: TRBD1 (5 bases). The ends were cut back, 0 bases at V and 5 bases at J, with 13 bases in the middle. The CDR3 has 15 amino acids. The germline V gene has CDR1 MGHRA and CDR2 YSYEKL. CDR3 region: CASSQEQDRRTEAFF. CDR3 nucleotides: TGCGCCAGCAGCCAAGAACAGGATAGGAGAACTGAAGCTTTCTTT.

This clone has only a few counts. The chain carries TRBV10-3 and TRBJ2-5; D not certain. The ends were cut back, 0 bases at V and 1 base at J, with 6 bases in the middle. The germline V gene encodes CDR1 ENHRY and CDR2 SYGVKD. The CDR3 runs 14 residues. CDR3 sequence reads: CAISESWGQETQYF. CDR3 DNA: TGTGCCATCAGTGAGTCTTGGGGCCAAGAGACCCAGTACTTC.

The V gene is TRBV29-1, the J gene TRBJ2-3, with 9 bases fitting TRBD2. CDR1 and CDR2 (germline): SQVTM, ANQGSEA. Trimming cost V 7 bases and J 2 bases; bases outside gene matches: 13. The CDR3 is made up of 16 amino acids. CDR3 sequence: CSARGSGGSNTDTQYF. The CDR3 DNA is TGCAGCGCCCGGGGTAGCGGGGGTTCTAACACAGATACGCAGTATTTT.

The genes are TRBV4-2 and TRBJ2-7; 14 bases fit TRBD2. V was clipped by 4 bases and J by 4 bases; unmatched bases: 6. This CDR3 comprises 16 residues. The germline V gene has CDR1 LGHNA and CDR2 YNFKEQ. CDR3 DNA: TGTGCCAGCAGCCGCGTAGGACTAGCGGGGGGATACGAGCAGTACTTC. Encoded protein: CASSRVGLAGGYEQYF.

The chain carries TRBV6-5 and TRBJ1-1; unclear D gene. CDR3 length: 14 residues. Germline V gives CDR1 MNHEY, CDR2 SVGAGI. V lost 3 bases and J 3 bases, leaving 11 bases between the germline ends. The CDR3 DNA reads as TGTGCCAGCAGTTATGTCAGTGCGGACACTGAAGCTTTCTTT. Translation gives CASSYVSADTEAFF.

In DNA form, the CDR3 reads TGTGCTAGTGGTTTTGCCGATACGCAGTATTTT. Amino acid sequence: CASGFADTQYF. V is TRBV12-5 and J is TRBJ2-3; no definite D call. The CDR3 runs 11 residues. V was cut by 3 bases and J by 6 bases, with 4 bases left in between. CDR1 and CDR2 (germline): LGHNT, FRNRAP.

This clone was seen more than once but under ten times. The chain couples TRBV6-5 to TRBJ1-1; a weak D match, TRBD1 (6 bases). From germline, CDR1 is MNHEY and CDR2 SVGAGI. This CDR3 spans 15 amino acids. V was clipped by 3 bases and J by 2 bases, with 13 bases between them. DNA for the CDR3: TGTGCCAGCAGTTATTTCCAACAGGGAAACACTGAAGCTTTCTTT. The encoded protein is CASSYFQQGNTEAFF.

This clone was seen more than once but under ten times. The rearrangement uses TRBV16 and TRBJ2-2, with D perhaps being TRBD1 or TRBD2 (5 bases each). Trimming stripped 2 bases from V and 6 bases from J, with 7 bases between. CDR1 and CDR2 (germline): KGHSY, FQNENV. This CDR3 contains 13 residues. The CDR3 region has the DNA TGTGCCAGCAGCCAAAGGGGAGCCGGGGAGCTGTTTTTT. As protein: CASSQRGAGELFF. Variable domain in full (rest from reference TRBV16 and TRBJ2-2): GEEVAQTPKHLVRGEGQKAKLYCAPIKGHSYVFWYQQVLKNEFKFLISFQNENVFDETGMPKERFSAKCLPNSPCSLEIQATKLEDSAVYFCASSQRGAGELFFGEGSRLTVL.

The V and J genes are TRBV18 and TRBJ1-6; tentatively, D is TRBD1 (6 bases). Germline V gene lookup returns CDR1 KGHSH and CDR2 LQKENI. CDR3 length equals 14 residues. V dropped 6 bases and J dropped 10 bases, with 16 bases sitting between them. The DNA of the CDR3 is TGTGCCAGCTCTCGGGGGCAGGAGGGATCACCCCTCCACTTT. Amino acids: CASSRGQEGSPLHF. Combining the CDR3 with reference TRBV18 and TRBJ1-6 gives the whole variable domain NAGVMQNPRHLVRRRGQEARLRCSPMKGHSHVYWYRQLPEEGLKFMVYLQKENIIDESGMPKERFSAEFPKEGPSILRIQQVVRGDSAAYFCASSRGQEGSPLHFGNGTRLTVT.

The V call is TRBV11-2, the J call TRBJ1-1; D is unresolved. CDR1 SGHAT and CDR2 FQNNGV come from the germline V gene. V was clipped by 4 bases and J by 4 bases, with 19 bases between them. The CDR3 contains 16 residues. This CDR3 reads CASSSTNTDWGTEAFF. The CDR3 region has the DNA TGTGCCAGCAGCTCGACTAACACCGATTGGGGCACTGAAGCTTTCTTT.

The V gene is TRBV25-1, the J gene TRBJ2-5; TRBD1 or TRBD2 may be the D gene (5 bases each). V was pared by 4 bases and J by 5 bases, with 14 bases between. The CDR3 consists of 14 residues. Germline CDR1 is MGHDK and CDR2 is SYGVNS. For the CDR3, the DNA is TGTGCCAGCAGTGCCCGGGACCCTGGGGAGACCCAGTACTTC. This translates into CASSARDPGETQYF.

J is TRBJ2-4 and V is TRBV7-9; D not resolved. V was cut by 7 bases and J by 0 bases, with 25 bases left in between. The germline CDR1 and CDR2 sequences are SEHNR and FQNEAQ (reference sequence). This CDR3 comprises 19 residues. CDR3 loop: CASTFSPIGSSLAKNIQYF. The CDR3 DNA sequence: TGTGCCAGCACCTTTTCTCCCATTGGGTCTTCACTAGCCAAAAACATTCAGTACTTC.

This chain uses TRBV5-6 with TRBJ2-1; a possible D gene is TRBD2 (5 bases). Germline V lookup: CDR1 SGHDT, CDR2 YYEEEE. There are 14 residues in the CDR3. V lost 6 bases and J 5 bases, leaving 15 bases between the germline ends. This CDR3 is CASTQLAPNNEQFF. CDR3 coding DNA: TGTGCCAGCACCCAGCTAGCCCCAAACAATGAGCAGTTCTTC.

J is TRBJ1-2 and V is TRBV1. TRBV1 is annotated as a pseudogene. The CDR3 has 17 residues. CDR3 sequence reads: CTSSQDLRTSINYGYTF. CDR3 bases: TGCACCAGCAGCCAAGATCTTAGAACATCAATTAACTATGGCTACACCTTC.